One T cell receptor (beta chain) is described in this entry. What antigen it recognizes has not been identified. Nothing much larger sits one base from this clone, and base qualities are not available. Whole blood was collected in K2EDTA tubes by collaborating institutions according to the institutions' own protocols. Collaborator samples were shipped for TCRbeta analysis as frozen whole blood, isolated PBMCs, or DNA extracted from either sample type. Trimmed from V: 3 bases; trimmed from J: 6 bases; junction bases lacking a gene match: 8. CDR1 and CDR2 (SGDLS, YYNGEE) derive from the germline V gene. Reading from cysteine to phenylalanine, the CDR3 counts 16 amino acids. The sequence is cut down to CDR3 DNA, 48 bases in frame from base 1. This sample was taken from a study of blood T cell repertoires in COVID-19 (dated by TCRdb to about 2020). Background on the whole study: Samples covering the acute and convalescent phases of COVID-19 were provided by collaborators in the United States, Italy and Spain. The prospective study material was composed of cDNA or gDNA derived from T cells, B-cell-depleted T cells, or PBMCs. Where available, HLA class I and class II types were obtained from metadata supplied by the sample provider rather than from assay-based typing. Nearly every sample came with metadata listing a de-identified subject ID, COVID-19 status, age in years and sex. The repertoires were released in a freely available public database meant as a resource for research on the immune response to SARS-CoV-2. Subjects who had been exposed to COVID-19, were actively infected with it, or had recovered from it provided the deeply sampled blood TCRbeta repertoires that made up the dataset. The samples were drawn from the first 160 participants of the ongoing ImmuneRACE study and from roughly 1,300 subjects provided by 6 global collaborators. Results the study describes overall, beyond this receptor: The quantity of clinical and demographic metadata differed by source and by participant and was supplied without curation.

TCRbeta CDR3 regions were amplified from genomic DNA by means of the immunoSEQ Assay, a bias-controlled multiplex PCR. Regarding the original processing steps: The number of nucleated cells in each sample was estimated from the amplification of reference gene primers within the assay. To quantify the absolute abundance of each unique TCRbeta CDR3 rearrangement, sequence reads were collapsed and filtered. For each sample, productive Simpson clonality was calculated as the square root of Simpson's diversity index across productive rearrangements. In TCRdb, the immuneACCESS table is reduced to in-frame sequences with V and J assigned. These tables do not hold every clone; where another copy was compared, an unresolved V gene accounts for under half, and the others remain unexplained. The V and J calls and clone size were taken over from that table, and D and trimming were inferred from the DNA. Present in this sample are about 200,000 clones, about nine tenths of which were seen just once. The top ten clones comprise under 2% of the sample.

The source is a young man with active or convalescent COVID-19. The sequenced sample consisted of peripheral blood. The V gene is TRBV9 and the J gene is TRBJ2-7; TRBD2 fits 14 bases in the junction. The CDR3: CASSAGLAGGLSEQYF. The DNA sequence is as follows: TGTGCCAGCAGCGCCGGACTAGCGGGAGGATTGAGCGAGCAGTACTTC.